Included here is one TCR beta chain sequence, with context. Its antigen is not known. The sample comes from a study of Ad26.COV2.S vaccination and SARS-CoV-2 variants. Documented treatment: around 19 received Ad26.COV2.S at low or high dose, single or two shots; about 5 received placebo; per-sample allocation not given. Day 63 after the first injection of vaccine or placebo was the sampling time. Data came from immunoSEQ multiplex PCR; TCRdb stores just in-frame clones and leaves some out. This table has about 440,000 clones, around 88% appearing once. Study-wide results and caveats: There was reportedly substantial breadth in spike-specific CD8+ and CD4+ T cell responses after vaccination.

The TCR sequence derives from a person between 18 and 65 years old who received the Ad26.COV2.S COVID-19 vaccine or a placebo. Here the sequenced sample was peripheral blood, taken in a trial of Ad26.COV2.S vaccine versus placebo.

Written as DNA, the CDR3 is TGTGCCAGCAGTTTCAAGGGGGCCGGTGGCTACACCTTC. The encoded protein is CASSFKGAGGYTF. The chain combines TRBV12-3 or TRBV12-4 with TRBJ1-2, with 7 bases aligning to TRBD1. CDR3 length: 13 residues. Trimming at V came to 3 bases and at J to 7 bases, leaving 5 bases not matched to a gene.